This TCR beta chain comes out of a study of T cell responses to AZD1222 COVID-19 vaccine. This table comes from immunoSEQ multiplex PCR, and its TCRdb copy is limited to in-frame clones, with some not included. Among fewer than 150,000 clones listed, roughly 86% were seen once. V lost 6 bases and J lost 7; bases outside the gene matches: 10. CDR3 length: 14 residues. Looked up from germline, CDR1 is LNHDA and CDR2 is SQIVND (reference sequence). The TCR originated in an adult who received the AZD1222 COVID-19 vaccine. V gene TRBV19 combines with J gene TRBJ1-2; 8 bases map to TRBD1. The sample consisted of peripheral blood, taken 28 days after the second AZD1222 dose. The CDR3 is CASSATGEVSGYTF. The CDR3 region has the DNA TGTGCCAGTAGCGCGACAGGGGAAGTTTCTGGCTACACCTTC.